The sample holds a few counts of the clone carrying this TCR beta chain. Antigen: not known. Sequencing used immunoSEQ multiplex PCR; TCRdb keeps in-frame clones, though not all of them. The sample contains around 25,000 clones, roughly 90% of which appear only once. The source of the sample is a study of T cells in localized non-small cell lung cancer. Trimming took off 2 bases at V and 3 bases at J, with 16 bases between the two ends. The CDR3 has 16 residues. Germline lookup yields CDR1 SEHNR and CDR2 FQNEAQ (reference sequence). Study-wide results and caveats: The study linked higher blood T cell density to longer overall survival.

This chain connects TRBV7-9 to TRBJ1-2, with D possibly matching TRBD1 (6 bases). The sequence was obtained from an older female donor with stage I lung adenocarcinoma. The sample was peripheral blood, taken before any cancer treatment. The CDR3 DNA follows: TGTGCCAGCAGCTTATCACGCGGGGGCGCTGACTATGGCTACACCTTC. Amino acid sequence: CASSLSRGGADYGYTF.